What follows is one T cell receptor beta chain and its context. This specimen belongs to a study of blood T cell repertoires in COVID-19. Method: immunoSEQ multiplex PCR; TCRdb's copy keeps in-frame clones and lacks some. The table includes around 110,000 clones, around 78% detected once. CDR1 and CDR2 (germline): SGHKS, YYEKEE (reference sequence). Unmatched junction bases numbered 6, after V lost 4 bases and J lost 5 bases. The CDR3 has 14 amino acids. The chain employs TRBV5-5 and TRBJ1-2; 9 bases agree with TRBD1. This TCR was sampled from a man at least 80 years old with COVID-19, enrolled during active disease. Input material: peripheral blood. CDR3 sequence reads: CASSPDGTGYGYTF. The CDR3 DNA reads TGTGCCAGCAGCCCGGATGGGACAGGGTATGGCTACACCTTC.